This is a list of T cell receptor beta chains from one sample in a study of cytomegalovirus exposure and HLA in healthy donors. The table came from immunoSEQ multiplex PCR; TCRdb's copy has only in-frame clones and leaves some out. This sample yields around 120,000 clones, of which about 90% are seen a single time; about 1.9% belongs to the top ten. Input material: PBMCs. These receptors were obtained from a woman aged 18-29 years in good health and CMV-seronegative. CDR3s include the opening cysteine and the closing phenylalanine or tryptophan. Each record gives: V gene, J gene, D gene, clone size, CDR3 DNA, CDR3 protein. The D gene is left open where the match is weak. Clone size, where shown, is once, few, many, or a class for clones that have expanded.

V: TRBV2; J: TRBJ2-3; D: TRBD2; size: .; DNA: TGTGCCAGCCCAAGCGGGAGTACGGTTAATACGCAGTATTTT; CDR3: CASPSGSTVNTQYF
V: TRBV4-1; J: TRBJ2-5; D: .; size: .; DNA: TGCGCCAGCAGCCGGCTAGGAGTAGTGGCCCAGTACCAAGAGACCCAGTACTTC; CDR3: CASSRLGVVAQYQETQYF
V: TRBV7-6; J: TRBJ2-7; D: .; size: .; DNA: TGTGCCAGCAGCTTAGGGTGGACAGACGAGCAGTACTTC; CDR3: CASSLGWTDEQYF
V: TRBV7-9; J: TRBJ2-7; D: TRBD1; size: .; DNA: TGTGCCAGCAGCTCATTACAGGGGTCCTACGAGCAGTACTTC; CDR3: CASSSLQGSYEQYF
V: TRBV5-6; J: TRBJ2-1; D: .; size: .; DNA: TGTGCCAGCAGCCCTCGACCGACCCTAGGGGGAAATGAGCAGTTCTTC; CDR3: CASSPRPTLGGNEQFF
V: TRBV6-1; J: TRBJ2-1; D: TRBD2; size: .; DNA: TGTGCCAGCAGCCAGCCCGGGACTAGCAATGAGCAGTTCTTC; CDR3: CASSQPGTSNEQFF
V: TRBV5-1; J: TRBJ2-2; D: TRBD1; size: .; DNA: TGCGCCAGCAGCTCGGGACAGGGAGGCACCGGGGAGCTGTTTTTT; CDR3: CASSSGQGGTGELFF
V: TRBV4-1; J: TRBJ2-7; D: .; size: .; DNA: TGCGCCAGCAGCCAAGCCCTCGGGGGCGAGCAGTACTTC; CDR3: CASSQALGGEQYF
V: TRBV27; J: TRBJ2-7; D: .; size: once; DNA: TGTGCCAGCAGCCCCCGGAGTTACCACGAGCAGTACTTC; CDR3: CASSPRSYHEQYF
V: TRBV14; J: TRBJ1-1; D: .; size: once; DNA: TGTGCCAGCAGCACCTGGGGGCGGACTGAAGCTTTCTTT; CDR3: CASSTWGRTEAFF
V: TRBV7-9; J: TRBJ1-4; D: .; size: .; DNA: TGTGCCAGCAGCTCGGCCCCGGGGGGAGTAAAGGGAAAACTGTTTTTT; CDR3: CASSSAPGGVKGKLFF
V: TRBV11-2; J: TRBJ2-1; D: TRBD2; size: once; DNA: TGTGCCAGCAGCTTAGGTTTACGGAGCGGGGGTACCTACAATGAGCAGTTCTTC; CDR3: CASSLGLRSGGTYNEQFF
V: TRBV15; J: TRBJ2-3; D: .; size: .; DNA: TGTGCCACCAGCAGAGGTGGGGGGGCCACAGATACGCAGTATTTT; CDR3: CATSRGGGATDTQYF
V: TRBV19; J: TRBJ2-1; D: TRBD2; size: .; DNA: TGTGCCAGTAGTATAGATTGGCTAGCGGGGGGCTCCTCCTCCTACAATGAGCAGTTCTTC; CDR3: CASSIDWLAGGSSSYNEQFF
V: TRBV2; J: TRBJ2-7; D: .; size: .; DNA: TGTGCCAGCAGTTACGGGGGAGCCAGCTCCTACGAGCAGTACTTC; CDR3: CASSYGGASSYEQYF
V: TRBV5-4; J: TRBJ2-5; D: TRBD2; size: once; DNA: TGTGCCAGCAGCTTTCGGCGGGGGCAAGAGACCCAGTACTTC; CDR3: CASSFRRGQETQYF
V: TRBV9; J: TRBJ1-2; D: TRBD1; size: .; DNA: TGTGCCAGCAGCGCCCGACAGGGAACAAACTATGGCTACACCTTC; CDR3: CASSARQGTNYGYTF
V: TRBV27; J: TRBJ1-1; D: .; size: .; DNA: TGTGCCAGCAGTTTGGGCCCGTGGGGGGATGAAGCTTTCTTT; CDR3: CASSLGPWGDEAFF
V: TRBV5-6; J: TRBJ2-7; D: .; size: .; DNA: TGTGCCAGCAGCTTGGTAGAAGCCGGTTCCTCCTACGAGCAGTACTTC; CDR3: CASSLVEAGSSYEQYF
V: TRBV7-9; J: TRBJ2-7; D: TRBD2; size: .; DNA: TGTGCCAGCAGCCCCAGCGGGGGACGTTTCTACGAGCAGTACTTC; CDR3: CASSPSGGRFYEQYF
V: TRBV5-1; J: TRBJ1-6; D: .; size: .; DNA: TGCGCCAGCAGTCCGGAGGTTTCTCGTTCACCCCTCCACTTT; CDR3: CASSPEVSRSPLHF
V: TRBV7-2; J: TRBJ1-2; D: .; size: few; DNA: TGTGCCAGCAGCCAAAGGGGGGGGCGTGTAAGTGGCTACACCTTC; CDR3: CASSQRGGRVSGYTF
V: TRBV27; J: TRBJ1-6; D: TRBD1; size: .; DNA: TGTGCCAGCAGTCTACAGGGGGCATCGGATTCACCCCTCCACTTT; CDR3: CASSLQGASDSPLHF
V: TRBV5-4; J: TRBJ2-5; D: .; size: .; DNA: TGTGCCAGCAGTTCGCAGGTACAAGAGACCCAGTACTTC; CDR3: CASSSQVQETQYF
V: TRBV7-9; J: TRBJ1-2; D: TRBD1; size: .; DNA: TGTGCCAGCAGCTTAGAAGGGACAGGGACTAACTATGGCTACACCTTC; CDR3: CASSLEGTGTNYGYTF
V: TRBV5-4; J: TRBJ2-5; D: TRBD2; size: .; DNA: TGTGCCAGCAGCTTGGGGTTCTATGCGGCTAGCGGACAAGAGACCCAGTACTTC; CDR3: CASSLGFYAASGQETQYF
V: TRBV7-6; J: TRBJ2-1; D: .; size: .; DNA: TGTGCCAGCAGCCCCAACAACCACAATACGAATGAGCAGTTCTTC; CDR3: CASSPNNHNTNEQFF
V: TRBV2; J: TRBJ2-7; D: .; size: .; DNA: TGTGCCAGCAACGGGTACGAGCAGTACTTC; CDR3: CASNGYEQYF
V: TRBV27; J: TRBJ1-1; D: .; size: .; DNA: TGTGCCAGCAGTTTATTCTTCGACAGAATGAACACTGAAGCTTTCTTT; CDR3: CASSLFFDRMNTEAFF
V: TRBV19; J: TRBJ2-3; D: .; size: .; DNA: TGTGCCAGTAGAACCCGTGGGGGCGCAGATACGCAGTATTTT; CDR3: CASRTRGGADTQYF
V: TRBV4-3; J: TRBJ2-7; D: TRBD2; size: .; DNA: TGCGCCAGCAGCCCCGCTAGCGGGAGTGTCTACGAGCAGTACTTC; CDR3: CASSPASGSVYEQYF
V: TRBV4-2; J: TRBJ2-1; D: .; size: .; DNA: TGTGCCAGCAGCCAAGATTTTCAGGGGTTCACCTACAATGAGCAGTTCTTC; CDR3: CASSQDFQGFTYNEQFF